This entry lists 25 T cell receptor beta chains sequenced from one sample in a study of blood T cell repertoires in COVID-19 (dated by TCRdb to 2020 to 2022). Preparation of the library involved the immunoSEQ multiplex PCR assay. The table was pulled from immuneACCESS by TCRdb, which kept in-frame rearrangements only. Such tables lose some clones; where checked, under half of the loss comes from unresolved V genes, and the rest has no known cause. In this sample the table shows about 30,000 clones, more than 90% of which occur a single time. Roughly 8% of the sample comes from the top ten. The specimen was peripheral blood. The receptors shown here come from a man aged 65 to 79 with active or convalescent COVID-19.

The chain is built from TRBV30 and TRBJ2-3, with TRBD1 matching over 8 bases. From germline, CDR1 is GTSNPN and CDR2 SVGIG (reference sequence). V dropped 3 bases and J dropped 2; count of bases not matched to a gene: 7. The CDR3 spans 15 residues. The CDR3: CAWSRGRVNTDTQYF. The CDR3 region has the DNA TGTGCCTGGAGCAGGGGGCGGGTGAACACAGATACGCAGTATTTT.

In its sample, this clone was seen once. The chain carries TRBV15 and TRBJ1-1; 8 bases match TRBD1. The CDR3 sequence is 16 residues long. The germline CDR1 and CDR2 sequences are LNHNV and YYDKDF (reference sequence). Germline trimming cut 1 base from V and 1 base from J; bases unmatched to any gene: 5. CDR3 sequence: CATSRVVGTGNTEAFF. The CDR3 DNA follows: TGTGCCACCAGCAGAGTAGTAGGGACAGGGAACACTGAAGCTTTCTTT.

The chain joins TRBV6-5 to TRBJ2-7; 8 bases map to TRBD1. Germline-derived CDR1 and CDR2 are MNHEY and SVGAGI. This CDR3 is built from 14 residues. Trimming removed 8 bases from V and 2 bases from J; junction bases left unmatched: 8. The CDR3 DNA reads as TGTGCCAGCCGCTCACCGGGACAGGCCTACGAGCAGTACTTC. Residues: CASRSPGQAYEQYF.

The chain carries TRBV9 and TRBJ2-1; tentative D call: TRBD2 (5 bases). The germline V gene encodes CDR1 SGDLS and CDR2 YYNGEE. The ends were cut back, 3 bases at V and 0 bases at J, with 10 bases in the middle. This CDR3 is 15 amino acids long. The CDR3 DNA reads TGTGCCAGCAGCGGATCGGGGAGCTCCTACAATGAGCAGTTCTTC. Amino acids: CASSGSGSSYNEQFF.

The V gene is TRBV7-9, the J gene TRBJ1-1, with 12 bases matching TRBD1. CDR3 size: 18 residues. The germline gives CDR1 SEHNR, CDR2 FQNEAQ (reference sequence). V lost 5 bases and J lost 7; bases outside the gene matches: 17. Here the CDR3 DNA reads TGTGCCAGCAGCCCGGGACAGGGGGCGCGACGCAACAAGGATGAAGCTTTCTTT. Protein: CASSPGQGARRNKDEAFF.

V and J are TRBV4-3 and TRBJ1-4; tentatively, D is TRBD1 (6 bases). Germline CDR1 LGHNA, CDR2 YSLEER. V lost 2 bases, J lost 7 bases, and 23 bases lay in between. The CDR3 has 18 residues. CDR3 in DNA: TGCGCCAGCAGCCAATTCGGGGGGGCATCCCCGGGGGGTGAAAAACTGTTTTTT. Its protein product is CASSQFGGASPGGEKLFF.

The chain uses TRBV3-1 (or the pseudogene TRBV3-2) and TRBJ2-2; 7 positions match TRBD1. Germline loops: CDR1 LGHDT, CDR2 YNNKEL (reference sequence). V trimming: 4 bases; J trimming: 5 bases; junction bases outside the gene matches: 1. The CDR3 loop spans 13 amino acids. DNA for the CDR3: TGTGCCAGCAGCCCAGGGGGAACCGGGGAGCTGTTTTTT. Translation: CASSPGGTGELFF.

This clone was recorded a few times. The chain uses TRBV7-6 and TRBJ2-5, with 7 bases lining up with TRBD1. CDR3 length: 14 residues. Trimming removed 4 bases from V and 4 bases from J; junction bases left unmatched: 6. From germline, CDR1 is SGHVS and CDR2 FNYEAQ. CDR3 sequence reads: CASSSAQGVETQYF. CDR3 sequence (DNA): TGTGCCAGCAGCTCCGCCCAGGGGGTAGAGACCCAGTACTTC.

The chain recombines TRBV7-9 with TRBJ2-5; the match to TRBD2 covers 9 bases. From germline, CDR1 is SEHNR and CDR2 FQNEAQ (reference sequence). Trimming removed 2 bases from V and 0 bases from J; junction bases left unmatched: 10. This CDR3 is 18 amino acids long. CDR3 sequence reads: CASSLTPGLAINQETQYF. The DNA of the CDR3 is TGTGCCAGCAGCTTAACACCGGGACTAGCAATTAACCAAGAGACCCAGTACTTC.

This sequence joins TRBV10-1 and TRBJ1-3; 9 bases match TRBD1. This CDR3 is 15 amino acids long. CDR1 is WNHNN and CDR2 is SYGVQD in the germline V gene (reference sequence). Trimming cost V 9 bases and J 1 base; bases outside gene matches: 7. The CDR3 nucleotides read TGCGCCAGTGGGACCGGGACAGGGTCTGGAAACACCATATATTTT. It specifies CASGTGTGSGNTIYF.

This clone showed up just once. The chain carries TRBV5-5 and TRBJ2-3, with 7 bases that match TRBD2. This CDR3 contains 14 residues. The junction had 2 bases not matched to a gene; V was cut back by 0 bases and J by 4 bases. Germline loops: CDR1 SGHKS, CDR2 YYEKEE (reference sequence). The CDR3 loop reads CASSLARGADTQYF. CDR3 nucleotides: TGTGCCAGCAGCTTGGCCCGGGGGGCAGATACGCAGTATTTT.

In this sample, this clone turned up once. The CDR3 spells CSVDKGNTIYF. The CDR3 nucleotides read TGCAGCGTTGATAAGGGGAACACCATATATTTT. The chain carries TRBV29-1 and TRBJ1-3; tentatively, D is TRBD1 (5 bases). The V gene's germline CDR1 is SQVTM and CDR2 ANQGSEA. This CDR3 is built from 11 residues. The ends were cut back, 3 bases at V and 7 bases at J, with 7 bases in the middle.

J is TRBJ2-3 and V is TRBV6-6; 14 nucleotides match TRBD2. V shed 5 bases, J shed 2 bases, and the junction held 3 bases outside the gene matches. Germline lookup yields CDR1 MNHNY and CDR2 SVGAGI (reference sequence). This CDR3 is built from 16 residues. Here the CDR3 reads CASSQGLAGATDTQYF. The CDR3 DNA is TGTGCCAGCAGTCAGGGACTAGCGGGGGCCACAGATACGCAGTATTTT.

V gene TRBV5-1 combines with J gene TRBJ1-4; no clear D gene. The CDR3 spans 13 residues. Trimming took 1 base from V and 8 from J, leaving 9 bases between them. The germline CDR1 and CDR2 sequences are SGHRS and YFSETQ. The CDR3 spells CASSLSGSEKLFF. The CDR3 region has the DNA TGCGCCAGCAGCTTGAGCGGCTCAGAAAAACTGTTTTTT.

The chain employs TRBV20-1 and TRBJ2-3; a weak D match, TRBD2 (6 bases). Germline CDR1 reads DFQATT; CDR2 reads SNEGSKA (reference sequence). Trimming left V 3 bases short and J 0 bases short, with 10 bases between. The CDR3 sequence is 14 residues long. CDR3 sequence (DNA): TGCAGTGCTAGTTCCGGGGGTAGCACAGATACGCAGTATTTT. Translated, it gives CSASSGGSTDTQYF.

The rearrangement uses TRBV10-1 and TRBJ2-4; D perhaps matches TRBD1 (6 bases). The CDR3 has 17 residues. V was clipped by 3 bases and J by 2 bases, with 17 bases between them. Germline lookup yields CDR1 WNHNN and CDR2 SYGVQD (reference sequence). CDR3 region: CASSEGGMAGPKNIQYF. CDR3 nucleotides: TGCGCCAGCAGTGAAGGGGGAATGGCCGGTCCCAAAAACATTCAGTACTTC.

The chain couples TRBV5-6 to TRBJ2-4; a weak D match, TRBD2 (5 bases). Trimming shortened V by 1 base and J by 5 bases, and 13 bases separated the two germline ends. Germline V gene data show CDR1 as SGHDT and CDR2 as YYEEEE. The CDR3 loop spans 15 amino acids. CDR3 coding DNA: TGTGCCAGCAGCTTGCGGCGGGTCGCCCAAAACATTCAGTACTTC. Translating it yields CASSLRRVAQNIQYF.

V and J are TRBV7-6 and TRBJ2-1, with 8 positions matching TRBD2. The CDR3 covers 18 residues. With 5 bases clipped from V and 1 base from J, the junction kept 13 bases outside the gene matches. Germline CDR1 and CDR2: SGHVS and FNYEAQ. As DNA, the CDR3 is TGTGCCAGCAGCCCATTAGCGGGGCGGGGCATGTCCTACAATGAGCAGTTCTTC. It encodes CASSPLAGRGMSYNEQFF.

This clone came up a few times. The CDR3, as DNA: TGTGCCAGCAGCGGGGGGACAGGATATAGCAATCAGCCCCAGCATTTT. Its translation: CASSGGTGYSNQPQHF. The chain is built from TRBV5-8 and TRBJ1-5, with 8 positions matching TRBD1. V lost 4 bases to trimming and J lost 0 bases; unmatched junction nucleotides: 6. Germline CDR1 is SGHTS and CDR2 is YDEGEE. This CDR3 comprises 16 residues.

V gene TRBV12-3 or TRBV12-4 combines with J gene TRBJ2-2, with D maybe TRBD2 (6 bases). Trimming removed 6 bases from V and 5 bases from J, with 10 bases in between. This CDR3 region has 13 residues. This chain's CDR3 is CASRGGRTGELFF. The DNA for the CDR3 is TGTGCCAGCAGGGGAGGTAGGACCGGGGAGCTGTTTTTT.

This chain joins TRBV6-5 and TRBJ2-7; 7 nucleotides agree with TRBD1. The length of the CDR3 is 13 residues. The V and J ends lost 4 bases and 7 bases, in that order; junction bases with no gene match: 7. Germline V gene sequence: CDR1 MNHEY, CDR2 SVGAGI. CDR3 loop: CASSSKGAREQYF. The DNA of the CDR3 is TGTGCCAGCAGTTCCAAGGGGGCGCGGGAGCAGTACTTC.

This clone was recorded a few times. V and J are TRBV21-1 and TRBJ1-1; the table's TRBD1 call for D was not verified on the DNA. TRBV21-1 is a documented pseudogene. The CDR3 consists of 14 residues. The chain's CDR3 is CASSKEDRDTEAFF. As DNA, the CDR3 is TGTGCCAGCAGCAAGGAGGACAGGGACACTGAAGCTTTCTTT.

This chain joins TRBV6-6 and TRBJ1-1; 8 bases align to TRBD1. Germline assignment: CDR1 MNHNY and CDR2 SVGAGI (reference sequence). J gave up 4 bases and V 5 bases, and 9 bases lay outside the gene matches. The CDR3 length is 15 residues. CDR3 DNA: TGTGCCAGCAGTGACAGGGGTCGGGGAGGCACTGAAGCTTTCTTT. The encoded protein is CASSDRGRGGTEAFF.

This clone is classed as medium-sized. The genes are TRBV6-1 and TRBJ1-3, with a possible D match to TRBD1 (5 bases). The CDR3 sequence is 14 residues long. Trimming shortened V by 1 base and J by 10 bases, and 14 bases separated the two germline ends. CDR1 is MNHNS and CDR2 is SASEGT in the germline V gene. Written as DNA, the CDR3 is TGTGCCAGCAGTGAAGGGCGGGGCATTGGGACCATATATTTT. Amino acid sequence: CASSEGRGIGTIYF.

J is TRBJ1-4 and V is TRBV5-4, with 8 bases fitting TRBD1. The CDR3 has 13 residues. The J segment lost 8 bases and the V segment lost 6 bases, leaving 6 bases of the junction unmatched. CDR1 and CDR2 (germline): SGHNT, YYREEE (reference sequence). This chain's CDR3 is CASTDRAGEKLFF. CDR3 sequence (DNA): TGTGCCAGCACGGACAGGGCCGGGGAAAAACTGTTTTTT.